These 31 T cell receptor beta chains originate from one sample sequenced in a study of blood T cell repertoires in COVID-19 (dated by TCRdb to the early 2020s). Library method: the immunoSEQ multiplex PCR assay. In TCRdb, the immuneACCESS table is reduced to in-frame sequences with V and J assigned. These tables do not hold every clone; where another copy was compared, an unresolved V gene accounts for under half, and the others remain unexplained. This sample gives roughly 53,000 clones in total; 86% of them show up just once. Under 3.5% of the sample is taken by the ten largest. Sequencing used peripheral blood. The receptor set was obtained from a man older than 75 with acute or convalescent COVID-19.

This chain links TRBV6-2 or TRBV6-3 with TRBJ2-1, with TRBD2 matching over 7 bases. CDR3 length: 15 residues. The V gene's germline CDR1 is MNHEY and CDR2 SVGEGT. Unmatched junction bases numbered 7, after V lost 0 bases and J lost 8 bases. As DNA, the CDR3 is TGTGCCAGCAGTTACTCCGGGACTATCTTCGATGAGCAGTTCTTC. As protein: CASSYSGTIFDEQFF.

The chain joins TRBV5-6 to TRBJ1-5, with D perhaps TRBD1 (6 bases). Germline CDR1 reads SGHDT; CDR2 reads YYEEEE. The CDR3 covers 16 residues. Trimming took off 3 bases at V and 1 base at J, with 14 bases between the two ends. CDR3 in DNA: TGTGCCAGCAGCTCCTTGGACAGTAGAAGCAATCAGCCCCAGCATTTT. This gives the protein CASSSLDSRSNQPQHF.

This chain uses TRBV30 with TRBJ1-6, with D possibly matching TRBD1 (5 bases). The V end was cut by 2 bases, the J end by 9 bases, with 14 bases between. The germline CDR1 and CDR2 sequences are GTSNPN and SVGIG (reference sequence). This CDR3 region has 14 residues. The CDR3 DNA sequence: TGTGCCTGGAGTCCCACGGAAGGGGCTTCACCCCTCCACTTT. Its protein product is CAWSPTEGASPLHF.

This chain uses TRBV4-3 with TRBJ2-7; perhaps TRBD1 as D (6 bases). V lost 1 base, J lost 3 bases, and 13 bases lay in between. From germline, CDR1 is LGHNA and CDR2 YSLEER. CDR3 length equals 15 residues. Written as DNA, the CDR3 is TGCGCCAGCAGCCAAGCTGTGGACAGCAACTACGAGCAGTACTTC. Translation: CASSQAVDSNYEQYF.

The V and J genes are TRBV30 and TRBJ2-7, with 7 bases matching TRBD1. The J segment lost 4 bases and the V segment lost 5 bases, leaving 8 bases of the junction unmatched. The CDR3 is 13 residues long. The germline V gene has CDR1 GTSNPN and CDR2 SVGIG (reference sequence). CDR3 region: CAWSQGLKYEQYF. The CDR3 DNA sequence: TGTGCCTGGTCACAGGGGCTGAAGTACGAGCAGTACTTC.

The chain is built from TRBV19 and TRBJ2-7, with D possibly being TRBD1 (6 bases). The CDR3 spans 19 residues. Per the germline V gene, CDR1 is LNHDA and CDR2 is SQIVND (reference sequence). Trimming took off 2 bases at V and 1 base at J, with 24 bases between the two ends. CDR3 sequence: CASSIRIRGSSPISYEQYF. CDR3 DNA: TGTGCCAGTAGTATAAGAATCAGGGGATCTAGCCCAATTTCCTACGAGCAGTACTTC.

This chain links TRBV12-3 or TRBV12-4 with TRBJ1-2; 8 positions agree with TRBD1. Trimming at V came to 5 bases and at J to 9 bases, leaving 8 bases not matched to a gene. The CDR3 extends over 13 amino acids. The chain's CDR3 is CASSPGQGGSYTF. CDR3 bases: TGTGCCAGCAGTCCTGGACAGGGAGGGAGCTACACCTTC.

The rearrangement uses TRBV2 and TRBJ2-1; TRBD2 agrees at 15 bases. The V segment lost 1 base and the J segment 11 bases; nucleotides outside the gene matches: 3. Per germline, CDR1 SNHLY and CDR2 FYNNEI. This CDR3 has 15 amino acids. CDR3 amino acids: CASSEGTSGGVKQFF. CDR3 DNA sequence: TGTGCCAGCAGTGAAGGGACTAGCGGGGGGGTGAAGCAGTTCTTC.

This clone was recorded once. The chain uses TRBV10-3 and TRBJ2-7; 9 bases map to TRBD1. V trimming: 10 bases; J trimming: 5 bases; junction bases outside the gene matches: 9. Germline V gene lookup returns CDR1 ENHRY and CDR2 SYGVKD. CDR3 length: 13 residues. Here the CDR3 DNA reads TGTGCCACCTCCGGGACAGGGCTCGACGAGCAGTACTTC. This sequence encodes CATSGTGLDEQYF.

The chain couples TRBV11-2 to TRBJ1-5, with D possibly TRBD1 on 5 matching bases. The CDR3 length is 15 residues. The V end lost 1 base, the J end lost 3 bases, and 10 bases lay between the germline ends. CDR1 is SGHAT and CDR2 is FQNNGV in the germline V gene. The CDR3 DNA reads TGTGCCAGCAGCTTAGGAGACAGTATCAATCAGCCCCAGCATTTT. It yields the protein CASSLGDSINQPQHF.

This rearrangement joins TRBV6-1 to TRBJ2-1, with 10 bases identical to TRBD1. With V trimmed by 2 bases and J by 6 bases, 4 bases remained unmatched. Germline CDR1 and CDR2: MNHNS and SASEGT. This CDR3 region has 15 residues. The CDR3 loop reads CASSEQGQGSNEQFF. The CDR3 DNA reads TGTGCCAGCAGTGAACAGGGACAGGGGAGCAATGAGCAGTTCTTC.

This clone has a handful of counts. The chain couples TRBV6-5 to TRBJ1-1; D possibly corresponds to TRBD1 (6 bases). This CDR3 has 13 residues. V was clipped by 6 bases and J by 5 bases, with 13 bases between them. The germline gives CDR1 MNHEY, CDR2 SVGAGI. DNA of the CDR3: TGTGCCAGCAGATCTTCAGGGGTTACTGAAGCTTTCTTT. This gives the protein CASRSSGVTEAFF.

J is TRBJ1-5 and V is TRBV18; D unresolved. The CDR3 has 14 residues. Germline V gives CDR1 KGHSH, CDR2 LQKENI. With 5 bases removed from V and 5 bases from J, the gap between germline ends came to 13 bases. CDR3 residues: CASSAGNHDQPQHF. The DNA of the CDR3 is TGTGCCAGCTCAGCGGGGAATCACGATCAGCCCCAGCATTTT.

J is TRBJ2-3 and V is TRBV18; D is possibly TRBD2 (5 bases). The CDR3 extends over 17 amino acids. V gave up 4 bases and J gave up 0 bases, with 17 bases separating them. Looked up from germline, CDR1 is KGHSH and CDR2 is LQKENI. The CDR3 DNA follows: TGTGCCAGCTCACTTGATCTGGGGAGATCTAGCACAGATACGCAGTATTTT. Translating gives CASSLDLGRSSTDTQYF.

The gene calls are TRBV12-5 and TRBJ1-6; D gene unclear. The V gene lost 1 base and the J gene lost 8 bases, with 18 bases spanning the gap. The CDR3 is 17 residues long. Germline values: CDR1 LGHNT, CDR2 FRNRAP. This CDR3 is CASGLGSGVIGDSPLHF. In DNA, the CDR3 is TGTGCTAGTGGTTTGGGATCCGGGGTAATTGGGGATTCACCCCTCCACTTT.

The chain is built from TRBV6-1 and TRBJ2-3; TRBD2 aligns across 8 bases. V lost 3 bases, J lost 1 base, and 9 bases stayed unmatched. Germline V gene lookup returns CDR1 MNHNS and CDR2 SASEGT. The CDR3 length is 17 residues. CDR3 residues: CASSDGAGGYGTDTQYF. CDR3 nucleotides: TGTGCCAGCAGTGATGGGGCGGGAGGATACGGCACAGATACGCAGTATTTT.

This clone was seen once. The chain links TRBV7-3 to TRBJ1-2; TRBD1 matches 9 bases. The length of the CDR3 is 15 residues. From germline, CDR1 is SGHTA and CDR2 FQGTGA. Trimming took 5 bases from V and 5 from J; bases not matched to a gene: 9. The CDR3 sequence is CASSPQGGQGYGYTF. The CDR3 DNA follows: TGTGCCAGCAGCCCACAAGGGGGACAGGGTTATGGCTACACCTTC.

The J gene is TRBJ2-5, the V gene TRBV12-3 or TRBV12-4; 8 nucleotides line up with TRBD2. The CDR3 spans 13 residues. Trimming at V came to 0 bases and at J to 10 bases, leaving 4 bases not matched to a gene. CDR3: CASSLASGGVQYF. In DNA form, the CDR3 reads TGTGCCAGCAGTTTAGCGTCGGGGGGGGTCCAGTACTTC.

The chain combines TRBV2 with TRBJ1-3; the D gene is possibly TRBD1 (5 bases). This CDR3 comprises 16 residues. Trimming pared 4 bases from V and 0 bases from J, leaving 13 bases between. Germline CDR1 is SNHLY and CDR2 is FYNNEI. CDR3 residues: CASSAGFSYSGNTIYF. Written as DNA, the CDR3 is TGTGCCAGCAGTGCAGGGTTCTCTTACTCTGGAAACACCATATATTTT. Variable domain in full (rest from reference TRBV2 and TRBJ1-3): EPEVTQTPSHQVTQMGQEVILRCVPISNHLYFYWYRQILGQKVEFLVSFYNNEISEKSEIFDDQFSVERPDGSNFTLKIRSTKLEDSAMYFCASSAGFSYSGNTIYFGEGSWLTVV.

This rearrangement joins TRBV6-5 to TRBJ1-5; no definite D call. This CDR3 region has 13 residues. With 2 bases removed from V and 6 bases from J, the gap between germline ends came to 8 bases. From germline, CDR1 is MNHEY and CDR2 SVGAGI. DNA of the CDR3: TGTGCCAGCAGTTACATCTATGGTCAGCCCCAGCATTTT. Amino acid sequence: CASSYIYGQPQHF.

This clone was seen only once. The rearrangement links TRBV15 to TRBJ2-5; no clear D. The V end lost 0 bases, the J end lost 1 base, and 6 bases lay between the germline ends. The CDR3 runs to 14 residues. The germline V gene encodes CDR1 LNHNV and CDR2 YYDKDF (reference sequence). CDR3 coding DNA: TGTGCCACCAGCAGAGATCGCAGCCAAGAGACCCAGTACTTC. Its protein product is CATSRDRSQETQYF.

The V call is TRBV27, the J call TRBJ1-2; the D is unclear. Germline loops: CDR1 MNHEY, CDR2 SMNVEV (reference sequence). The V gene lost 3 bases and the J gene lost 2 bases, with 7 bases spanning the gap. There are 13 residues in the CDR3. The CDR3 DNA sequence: TGTGCCAGCAGTTTTCGGGAGAACTATGGCTACACCTTC. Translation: CASSFRENYGYTF.

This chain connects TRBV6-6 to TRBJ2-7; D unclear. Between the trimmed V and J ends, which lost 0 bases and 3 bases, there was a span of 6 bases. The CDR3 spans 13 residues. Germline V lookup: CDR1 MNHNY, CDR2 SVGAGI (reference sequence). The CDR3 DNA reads TGTGCCAGCAGTTACTCGGCCAACTACGAGCAGTACTTC. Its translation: CASSYSANYEQYF.

The CDR3 DNA reads TGTGCCAGCAGTTACTCGATTAGGGGTGGAAACACCATATATTTT. It specifies CASSYSIRGGNTIYF. This chain uses TRBV6-5 with TRBJ1-3, with a possible D match to TRBD1 (5 bases). The CDR3 is 15 amino acids. In germline, CDR1 is MNHEY, CDR2 SVGAGI. With 0 bases removed from V and 3 bases from J, the gap between germline ends came to 9 bases.

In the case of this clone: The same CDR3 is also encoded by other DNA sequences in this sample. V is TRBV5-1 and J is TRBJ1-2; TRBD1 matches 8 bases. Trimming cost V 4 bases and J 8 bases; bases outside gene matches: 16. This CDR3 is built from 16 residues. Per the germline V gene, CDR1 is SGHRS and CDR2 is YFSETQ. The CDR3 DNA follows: TGCGCCAGCAGCGCCGGGGGCGAATTTACAGGGGGGGGCTACACCTTC. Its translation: CASSAGGEFTGGGYTF.

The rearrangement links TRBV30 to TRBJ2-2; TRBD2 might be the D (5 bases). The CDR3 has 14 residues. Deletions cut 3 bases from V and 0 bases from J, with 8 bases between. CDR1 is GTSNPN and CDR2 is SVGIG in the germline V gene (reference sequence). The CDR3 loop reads CAWSHGTNTGELFF. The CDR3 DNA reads TGTGCCTGGAGCCACGGGACGAACACCGGGGAGCTGTTTTTT.

CDR3 sequence (DNA): TGTGCCAGCAGCTCCGCAGGGGGCGCGTACGAGCAGTACTTC. Its protein is CASSSAGGAYEQYF. The chain uses TRBV7-3 and TRBJ2-7, with 8 bases that match TRBD1. CDR1 is SGHTA, CDR2 FQGTGA, per germline. J was trimmed by 4 bases and V by 4 bases; bases with no gene match: 6. The CDR3 spans 14 residues.

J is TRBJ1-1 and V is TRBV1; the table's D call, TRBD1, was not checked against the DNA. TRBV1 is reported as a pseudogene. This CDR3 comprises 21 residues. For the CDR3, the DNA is TGCACCAGCAGCCAGAGCCTCCCGCCGGAGGGGGCATGCGCTATGAACACTGAAGCTTTCTTT. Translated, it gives CTSSQSLPPEGACAMNTEAFF.

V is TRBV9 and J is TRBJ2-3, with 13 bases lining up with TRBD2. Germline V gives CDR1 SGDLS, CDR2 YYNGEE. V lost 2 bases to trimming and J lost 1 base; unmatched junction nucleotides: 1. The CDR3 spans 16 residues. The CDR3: CASSVGLAGGTDTQYF. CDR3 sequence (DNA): TGTGCCAGCAGCGTCGGACTAGCGGGGGGCACAGATACGCAGTATTTT.

CDR3 coding DNA: TGCGCCAGCAGCAAAACGACAGTGGACGAGCAGTACTTC. Translating gives CASSKTTVDEQYF. The genes are TRBV5-1 and TRBJ2-7; tentatively, D is TRBD1 (5 bases). Trimming pared 4 bases from V and 5 bases from J, leaving 13 bases between. CDR1 is SGHRS, CDR2 YFSETQ, per germline. The CDR3 loop spans 13 amino acids.

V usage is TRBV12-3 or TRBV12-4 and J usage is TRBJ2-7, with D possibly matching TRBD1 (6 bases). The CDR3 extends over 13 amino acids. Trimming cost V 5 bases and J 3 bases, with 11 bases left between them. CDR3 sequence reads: CASSPTGFYEQYF. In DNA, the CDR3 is TGTGCCAGCAGTCCCACAGGGTTCTACGAGCAGTACTTC.